Listed below are T cell receptor beta chains from one sample, sequenced in a study of T cells in Graves' hyperthyroidism and ophthalmopathy. TCRdb analysed the multiplex PCR reads with MiXCR anew, one entry per CDR3 protein. The sample consists of about 660,000 distinct CDR3 sequences, approximately 42% of them appearing once. Sequencing used peripheral blood or thyroid tissue (not recorded which). These receptors were collected from an adult man with Graves' disease, either hyperthyroidism or ophthalmopathy (not recorded which). CDR3s include the opening cysteine and the closing phenylalanine or tryptophan. A D gene is named only where the DNA matches it firmly. The listing skips clone size in some rows; elsewhere it reads once, few, many or a size class.

d_gene	j_gene	abundance	v_gene	CDR3aa	CDR3nt
NA	TRBJ1-4	NA	TRBV19	CASSPQRGEKLFF	TGTGCCAGTAGTCCTCAACGGGGGGAAAAACTGTTTTTT
TRBD2	TRBJ2-7	many	TRBV10-3	CATLAEDYEQYF	TGTGCCACCCTAGCGGAGGACTACGAGCAGTACTTC
NA	TRBJ2-7	NA	TRBV9	CASSQVGGFREQYF	TGTGCCAGCAGCCAAGTAGGGGGGTTTCGGGAGCAGTACTTC
TRBD1	TRBJ1-5	few	TRBV7-9	CASSLGQGSRDQPQHF	TGTGCCAGCAGCTTGGGACAGGGCAGTCGGGATCAGCCCCAGCATTTT
NA	TRBJ1-2	NA	TRBV5-1	CASSAGHYGYTF	TGCGCCAGCAGCGCGGGGCACTATGGCTACACCTTC
TRBD1	TRBJ1-6	NA	TRBV2	CASTGTGVSPLHF	TGTGCCAGCACCGGGACAGGAGTTTCACCCCTCCACTTT
NA	TRBJ1-1	NA	TRBV20-1	CSAPLDTEAFF	TGCAGTGCCCCACTGGACACTGAAGCTTTCTTT
TRBD1	TRBJ2-2	NA	TRBV7-9	CASSATGGQGNTGELFF	TGTGCCAGCAGCGCTACAGGGGGCCAGGGAAACACCGGGGAGCTGTTTTTT
NA	TRBJ1-5	few	TRBV20-1	CTPPVSNQPQHF	TGCACCCCGCCGGTTAGCAATCAGCCCCAGCATTTT
NA	TRBJ1-6	NA	TRBV7-2	CASSFPGQLASPLHF	TGTGCCAGCAGCTTCCCCGGACAGCTTGCTTCACCCCTCCACTTT
NA	TRBJ1-1	many	TRBV12-3/TRBV12-4	CASSGLLGLNTEAFF	TGTGCCAGCAGTGGGCTGTTAGGGTTGAACACTGAAGCTTTCTTT
NA	TRBJ2-5	NA	TRBV10-2	CASRSGASSTGRTQYF	TGCGCCAGCAGGTCGGGGGCATCTTCGACAGGGCGGACCCAGTACTTC
NA	TRBJ1-5	NA	TRBV15	CATSDSVNQPQHF	TGTGCCACCAGCGACAGTGTCAATCAGCCCCAGCATTTT
TRBD1	TRBJ2-2	many	TRBV7-6	CASSLGTDTGELFF	TGTGCCAGCAGCCTGGGGACAGACACCGGGGAGCTGTTTTTT
NA	TRBJ1-2	many	TRBV7-9	CASSPGTEGRGYTF	TGTGCCAGCAGCCCCGGGACGGAGGGAAGGGGCTACACCTTC
NA	TRBJ2-5	NA	TRBV7-2	CASSSTSQETQYF	TGTGCCAGCAGCTCGACGTCCCAAGAGACCCAGTACTTC
NA	TRBJ2-7	NA	TRBV7-9	CASSVVGQPYEQYF	TGTGCCAGCAGCGTCGTGGGGCAGCCCTACGAGCAGTACTTC
NA	TRBJ2-7	NA	TRBV6-1	CASSEGPIEGFTYEQYF	TGTGCCAGCAGTGAAGGGCCCATCGAGGGGTTTACCTACGAGCAGTACTTC
NA	TRBJ1-2	few	TRBV12-3/TRBV12-4	CASTGDYYGYTF	TGTGCCAGCACGGGAGATTACTATGGCTACACCTTC
NA	TRBJ2-7	NA	TRBV7-9	CASSWAGAPAYEQYF	TGTGCCAGCAGCTGGGCCGGGGCACCCGCCTACGAGCAGTACTTC
NA	TRBJ2-7	many	TRBV25-1	CASSAPGSGEQYF	TGTGCCAGCAGTGCTCCCGGGAGTGGCGAGCAGTACTTC
TRBD1	TRBJ1-5	NA	TRBV12-3/TRBV12-4	CASSGTGQNNQPQHF	TGTGCCAGCAGTGGAACGGGACAGAACAATCAGCCCCAGCATTTT
NA	TRBJ1-2	once	TRBV6-5	CASSRQGRVWGYTF	TGTGCCAGCAGTCGCCAAGGGCGGGTGTGGGGCTACACCTTC
NA	TRBJ2-7	few	TRBV7-2	CASSLGGYAGDEQYF	TGTGCCAGCAGCTTAGGAGGCTATGCCGGCGACGAGCAGTACTTC